Each of the 13 T cell receptor beta chains below was sequenced from the same sample in a study of blood T cell repertoires in COVID-19. The method was immunoSEQ multiplex PCR; TCRdb's version includes in-frame clones alone and lacks a portion of them. The sample holds about 130,000 clones, around 83% seen once. Input material: peripheral blood. These receptors originate from a woman between 45 and 65 years old with acute or convalescent COVID-19.

The chain employs TRBV19 and TRBJ2-7; D may be TRBD1 (6 bases). The germline gives CDR1 LNHDA, CDR2 SQIVND (reference sequence). The CDR3 is 13 amino acids. With 8 bases removed from V and 5 bases from J, the gap between germline ends came to 16 bases. DNA for the CDR3: TGTGCCAGTTGTAATCAACAGGGAAACGAGCAGTACTTC. Translation gives CASCNQQGNEQYF.

This clone was seen more than once but under ten times. The rearrangement links TRBV3-1 (or the pseudogene TRBV3-2) to TRBJ2-3; no definite D call. The CDR3 totals 13 residues. The V gene lost 1 base and the J gene lost 3 bases, with 5 bases spanning the gap. Germline V gives CDR1 LGHDT, CDR2 YNNKEL (reference sequence). This CDR3 reads CASSQGETDTQYF. In nucleotides, the CDR3 is TGTGCCAGCAGCCAAGGAGAAACAGATACGCAGTATTTT.

The chain couples TRBV5-4 to TRBJ2-1; D uncertain. CDR1 is SGHNT and CDR2 is YYREEE in the germline V gene (reference sequence). Trimming shortened V by 1 base and J by 3 bases, and 5 bases separated the two germline ends. The CDR3 is 13 residues long. CDR3 amino acids: CASSLTIYNEQFF. CDR3 sequence (DNA): TGTGCCAGCAGCTTGACAATCTACAATGAGCAGTTCTTC.

The chain carries TRBV5-1 and TRBJ1-2; possibly TRBD1 for D (6 bases). There are 12 residues in the CDR3. Deletions cut 3 bases from V and 4 bases from J, with 7 bases between. Germline CDR1 is SGHRS and CDR2 is YFSETQ. The CDR3 DNA follows: TGCGCCAGCAGCTCGACAGGCTATGGCTACACCTTC. Translated, it gives CASSSTGYGYTF. The whole variable domain, filled in from reference TRBV5-1 and TRBJ1-2, reads KAGVTQTPRYLIKTRGQQVTLSCSPISGHRSVSWYQQTPGQGLQFLFEYFSETQRNKGNFPGRFSGRQFSNSRSEMNVSTLELGDSALYLCASSSTGYGYTFGSGTRLTVV.

The rearrangement joins TRBV6-1 to TRBJ2-7, with 7 bases lining up with TRBD1. CDR3 size: 17 residues. The V and J ends lost 4 bases and 3 bases, in that order; junction bases with no gene match: 15. Germline lookup yields CDR1 MNHNS and CDR2 SASEGT. The CDR3 loop is CASSAPPDAQGIYEQYF. CDR3 coding DNA: TGTGCCAGCAGTGCCCCCCCGGACGCACAGGGGATCTACGAGCAGTACTTC.

V is TRBV6-1 and J is TRBJ1-6; possible D gene TRBD1, 6 bases. This CDR3 is 15 amino acids long. The germline gives CDR1 MNHNS, CDR2 SASEGT. Trimming took 1 base from V and 7 from J, leaving 11 bases between them. CDR3 protein: CASSEVHRGNSPLHF. In DNA, the CDR3 is TGTGCCAGCAGTGAAGTTCATAGGGGGAATTCACCCCTCCACTTT.

CDR3 amino acids: CASSEALRQGRAQPQHF. CDR3 DNA sequence: TGTGCCAGCAGTGAAGCGCTTCGACAGGGGAGGGCTCAGCCCCAGCATTTT. The chain carries TRBV6-1 and TRBJ1-5; TRBD1 matches 8 bases. Germline V gene data show CDR1 as MNHNS and CDR2 as SASEGT. CDR3 length: 17 amino acids. The junction had 10 bases not matched to a gene; V was cut back by 0 bases and J by 6 bases.

This clone appeared once. This chain joins TRBV30 and TRBJ1-5; a possible D gene is TRBD1 (6 bases). The CDR3 length is 15 residues. Germline CDR1 and CDR2: GTSNPN and SVGIG (reference sequence). The DNA of the CDR3 is TGTGCATCCGGACAAGGGGGGGCGGGCAATCAGCCCCAGCATTTT. It encodes CASGQGGAGNQPQHF.

The CDR3 is CASSRAGGEDTQYF. The DNA for the CDR3 is TGTGCCAGCAGTCGAGCGGGGGGCGAGGATACGCAGTATTTT. The genes are TRBV25-1 and TRBJ2-3; 9 bases line up with TRBD2. Per germline, CDR1 MGHDK and CDR2 SYGVNS. The CDR3 sequence is 14 residues long. Trimming removed 5 bases from V and 6 bases from J; junction bases left unmatched: 6. The full variable domain, with the rest looked up from reference TRBV25-1 and TRBJ2-3, is EADIYQTPRYLVIGTGKKITLECSQTMGHDKMYWYQQDPGMELHLIHYSYGVNSTEKGDLSSESTVSRIRTEHFPLTLESARPSHTSQYLCASSRAGGEDTQYFGPGTRLTVL.

This sequence joins TRBV27 and TRBJ2-2; 10 bases fit TRBD1. Germline values: CDR1 MNHEY, CDR2 SMNVEV (reference sequence). The V and J ends lost 3 bases and 4 bases, in that order; junction bases with no gene match: 2. The CDR3 is made up of 15 amino acids. CDR3: CASSLGTGVTGELFF. The CDR3 DNA reads as TGTGCCAGCAGTTTGGGGACAGGGGTCACCGGGGAGCTGTTTTTT.

The chain employs TRBV7-2 and TRBJ2-7; 7 bases fit TRBD1. Germline CDR1 and CDR2: SGHTA and FQGNSA. The CDR3 is made up of 15 amino acids. The J segment lost 1 base and the V segment lost 2 bases, leaving 5 bases of the junction unmatched. CDR3 nucleotides: TGTGCCAGCAGCTTAACCGAGGACAGGTCCTACGAGCAGTACTTC. It is translated as CASSLTEDRSYEQYF.

The V gene is TRBV3-1 (or the pseudogene TRBV3-2), the J gene TRBJ1-2; 8 nucleotides align to TRBD1. Germline V lookup: CDR1 LGHDT, CDR2 YNNKEL (reference sequence). This CDR3 spans 18 amino acids. J was trimmed by 4 bases and V by 0 bases; bases with no gene match: 13. The CDR3 DNA is TGTGCCAGCAGCCAAGATTCAGGGGGCGCGGGGCGTAGCTATGGCTACACCTTC. This gives the protein CASSQDSGGAGRSYGYTF.

J is TRBJ1-5 and V is TRBV29-1; tentatively, D is TRBD1 (5 bases). The V end lost 4 bases, the J end lost 6 bases, and 10 bases lay between the germline ends. Germline CDR1 and CDR2: SQVTM and ANQGSEA. This CDR3 has 12 amino acids. DNA of the CDR3: TGCAGCGTTGGCCTTCAGGGTCAGCCCCAGCATTTT. This translates into CSVGLQGQPQHF.